These 25 T cell receptor beta chains originate from one sample sequenced in a study of T cell therapy after organ transplantation. Sequencing used immunoSEQ multiplex PCR; TCRdb keeps in-frame clones, though not all of them. The sample lists 44,000 or so clones, about 94% occurring once. For these TCRs, the target antigens are not known. The source was CD8+ T cells from blood, collected before autologous CMV-specific T cell therapy. The receptors were sampled from a human patient who had received a solid organ transplant and had CMV disease.

The chain carries TRBV30 and TRBJ1-1; TRBD1 aligns across 8 bases. V lost 5 bases and J lost 12; bases outside the gene matches: 8. Germline V lookup: CDR1 GTSNPN, CDR2 SVGIG (reference sequence). There are 11 residues in the CDR3. The CDR3 loop reads CAWQQGVVTFF. The CDR3 bases are TGTGCCTGGCAACAGGGGGTGGTAACTTTCTTT.

V and J are TRBV4-1 and TRBJ2-7, with 11 bases lining up with TRBD2. Germline lookup yields CDR1 MGHRA and CDR2 YSYEKL. The V and J ends lost 3 bases and 2 bases, in that order; junction bases with no gene match: 6. This CDR3 is 16 amino acids long. The CDR3 here is CASSQRTSGSTYEQYF. CDR3 nucleotides: TGCGCCAGCAGCCAGAGGACTAGCGGGTCGACCTACGAGCAGTACTTC.

The chain is built from TRBV14 and TRBJ2-1, with D maybe TRBD1 (5 bases). V was shortened by 4 bases and J by 4 bases, with 17 bases between the two germline ends. Germline CDR1 is SGHDN and CDR2 is FVKESK. The CDR3 has 16 residues. In DNA, the CDR3 is TGTGCCAGCAGCCCCCATCATGGGGCCCAATACAATGAGCAGTTCTTC. Amino acids: CASSPHHGAQYNEQFF.

The V call is TRBV5-4, the J call TRBJ2-7; 7 bases align to TRBD2. Looked up from germline, CDR1 is SGHNT and CDR2 is YYREEE (reference sequence). The CDR3 sequence is 13 residues long. The trim removed 4 bases at V and 4 bases at J, leaving 5 bases unmatched. The CDR3 DNA follows: TGTGCCAGCAGCGCCGGGACTACATACGAGCAGTACTTC. It yields the protein CASSAGTTYEQYF.

Here the CDR3 DNA reads TGTGCCAGCAGCCCGGAACTAGCGGGGTTGCACGAGCAGTACTTC. Its protein is CASSPELAGLHEQYF. V and J are TRBV5-5 and TRBJ2-7; 10 nucleotides line up with TRBD2. V lost 4 bases to trimming and J lost 5 bases; unmatched junction nucleotides: 9. Germline V gene lookup returns CDR1 SGHKS and CDR2 YYEKEE (reference sequence). This CDR3 is built from 15 residues.

The rearrangement links TRBV27 to TRBJ2-1; D gene uncertain. The CDR3 contains 13 residues. Germline lookup yields CDR1 MNHEY and CDR2 SMNVEV (reference sequence). Trimming took off 4 bases at V and 8 bases at J, with 12 bases between the two ends. The CDR3 spells CASSSTNSHEQFF. The DNA of the CDR3 is TGTGCCAGCAGTTCTACTAATTCTCATGAGCAGTTCTTC.

This chain links TRBV7-9 with TRBJ1-3, with 11 bases aligning to TRBD1. V was clipped by 4 bases and J by 0 bases; unmatched bases: 5. The CDR3 has 17 amino acids. Germline V gene lookup returns CDR1 SEHNR and CDR2 FQNEAQ (reference sequence). Here the CDR3 DNA reads TGTGCCAGCAGCTCCCCGGGACAGGGGGACTCTGGAAACACCATATATTTT. Its protein product is CASSSPGQGDSGNTIYF. Combining the CDR3 with reference TRBV7-9 and TRBJ1-3 gives the whole variable domain DTGVSQNPRHKITKRGQNVTFRCDPISEHNRLYWYRQTLGQGPEFLTYFQNEAQLEKSRLLSDRFSAERPKGSFSTLEIQRTEQGDSAMYLCASSSPGQGDSGNTIYFGEGSWLTVV.

The gene calls are TRBV5-4 and TRBJ1-1; tentatively, D is TRBD1 (5 bases). The germline CDR1 and CDR2 sequences are SGHNT and YYREEE (reference sequence). V dropped 0 bases and J dropped 1 base, with 10 bases sitting between them. The CDR3 is made up of 15 amino acids. DNA for the CDR3: TGTGCCAGCAGCTTGGGGGGCCCAGGGAACACTGAAGCTTTCTTT. It yields the protein CASSLGGPGNTEAFF.

V is TRBV21-1 and J is TRBJ1-2. TRBV21-1 is shown as a pseudogene. This CDR3 has 17 residues. In nucleotides, the CDR3 is TGTGCCAGCAGCAAAGCGCTTATCGGGGTGCGGAGTTACGGCTACACCTTC. This gives the protein CASSKALIGVRSYGYTF.

The chain couples TRBV19 to TRBJ1-1; possible D gene TRBD1, 6 bases. The CDR3 has 16 residues. From germline, CDR1 is LNHDA and CDR2 SQIVND (reference sequence). Trimming cost V 3 bases and J 2 bases, with 16 bases left between them. The CDR3 bases are TGTGCCAGTAGTATCGGCACAGGGACGAAAAACACTGAAGCTTTCTTT. Translation: CASSIGTGTKNTEAFF.

The chain uses TRBV27 and TRBJ2-7; a possible D gene is TRBD1 (6 bases). V lost 3 bases to trimming and J lost 5 bases, with 20 bases between them. The V gene's germline CDR1 is MNHEY and CDR2 SMNVEV (reference sequence). The CDR3 has 16 amino acids. The CDR3 DNA reads as TGTGCCAGCAGTTTGTCTTCAGGGGAATTTAGGAACGAGCAGTACTTC. Its translation is CASSLSSGEFRNEQYF.

The CDR3 region is CASSLGTGGDQPQHF. For the CDR3, the DNA is TGCGCCAGCAGCTTGGGGACAGGGGGGGATCAGCCCCAGCATTTT. The chain combines TRBV5-1 with TRBJ1-5, with 10 bases identical to TRBD1. In germline, CDR1 is SGHRS, CDR2 YFSETQ. This CDR3 has 15 residues. J gave up 5 bases and V 0 bases, and 2 bases lay outside the gene matches.

V and J are TRBV6-5 and TRBJ1-5; possibly TRBD1 for D (6 bases). The CDR3 spans 13 residues. Trimming took off 6 bases at V and 6 bases at J, with 12 bases between the two ends. Germline V lookup: CDR1 MNHEY, CDR2 SVGAGI. The chain's CDR3 is CASSSGESQPQHF. The CDR3 nucleotides are TGTGCCAGCAGCTCAGGGGAGAGTCAGCCCCAGCATTTT.

The rearrangement links TRBV5-6 to TRBJ1-1, with 10 bases fitting TRBD1. The CDR3 extends over 18 amino acids. Trimming removed 2 bases from V and 4 bases from J; junction bases left unmatched: 14. Germline CDR1 reads SGHDT; CDR2 reads YYEEEE. In nucleotides, the CDR3 is TGTGCCAGCAGCTTACCGACAGGGGGCGGTGGGATGAGCACTGAAGCTTTCTTT. Translated, it gives CASSLPTGGGGMSTEAFF.

This clone was recorded once. The chain couples TRBV5-6 to TRBJ1-5; D remains unclear. Deletions cut 0 bases from V and 0 bases from J, with 7 bases between. Germline CDR1 and CDR2: SGHDT and YYEEEE. This CDR3 has 15 residues. CDR3 DNA: TGTGCCAGCAGCTTGGGGAGCGGTAGCAATCAGCCCCAGCATTTT. This codes for CASSLGSGSNQPQHF.

The chain couples TRBV12-5 to TRBJ2-3; TRBD2 matches at 8 bases. The CDR3 has 14 amino acids. Trimming removed 8 bases from V and 1 base from J; junction bases left unmatched: 5. CDR1 is LGHNT, CDR2 FRNRAP, per germline. The CDR3 nucleotides are TGTGCTAGTTCGGGCGGGGGGCGCACAGATACGCAGTATTTT. This gives the protein CASSGGGRTDTQYF.

The gene calls are TRBV7-3 and TRBJ1-6; 7 bases match TRBD1. CDR1 is SGHTA, CDR2 FQGTGA, per germline. The CDR3 loop spans 14 amino acids. The V gene end was trimmed by 8 bases and the J gene end by 6 bases; junction bases not matched to a gene: 7. The CDR3 bases are TGTGCCAGCTCCCCACAGGGGATTAATTCACCCCTCCACTTT. Encoded protein: CASSPQGINSPLHF. Variable domain in full (rest from reference TRBV7-3 and TRBJ1-6): GAGVSQTPSNKVTEKGKYVELRCDPISGHTALYWYRQSLGQGPEFLIYFQGTGAADDSGLPNDRFFAVRPEGSVSTLKIQRTERGDSAVYLCASSPQGINSPLHFGNGTRLTVT.

This sequence joins TRBV7-2 and TRBJ2-1; D gene ambiguous. Trimming pared 2 bases from V and 3 bases from J, leaving 8 bases between. CDR3 length equals 14 residues. CDR1 is SGHTA and CDR2 is FQGNSA in the germline V gene. The CDR3: CASSLTPYYNEQFF. The CDR3 DNA reads TGTGCCAGCAGCTTAACCCCCTACTACAATGAGCAGTTCTTC.

The V gene is TRBV13, the J gene TRBJ2-7, with 11 bases aligning to TRBD2. CDR1 and CDR2 from the germline V gene are PRHDT and FYEKMQ (reference sequence). The CDR3 has 17 amino acids. Trimming at V came to 0 bases and at J to 0 bases, leaving 4 bases not matched to a gene. As DNA, the CDR3 is TGTGCCAGCAGCTTAGGACTAGCGGGGGCCCTCTCCTACGAGCAGTACTTC. Amino acid sequence: CASSLGLAGALSYEQYF.

This clone was counted once. The chain uses TRBV15 and TRBJ1-1, with 7 bases aligning to TRBD1. The CDR3 loop spans 16 amino acids. The V and J ends lost 5 bases and 0 bases, in that order; junction bases with no gene match: 9. The germline CDR1 and CDR2 sequences are LNHNV and YYDKDF (reference sequence). CDR3 nucleotide sequence: TGTGCCACCAGCGGAGGGGACAGCTTTATGAACACTGAAGCTTTCTTT. This codes for CATSGGDSFMNTEAFF.

J is TRBJ2-2 and V is TRBV29-1; D gene ambiguous. The V end lost 4 bases, the J end lost 4 bases, and 10 bases lay between the germline ends. Germline CDR1 reads SQVTM; CDR2 reads ANQGSEA. The CDR3 has 13 residues. CDR3 bases: TGCAGCGTTGGGATAGAAGGCACCGGGGAGCTGTTTTTT. It yields the protein CSVGIEGTGELFF.

The chain carries TRBV2 and TRBJ1-5; 8 bases align to TRBD1. The CDR3 is made up of 17 amino acids. Trimming removed 6 bases from V and 5 bases from J; junction bases left unmatched: 15. Germline assignment: CDR1 SNHLY and CDR2 FYNNEI. CDR3 loop: CASSIDRDRMTHQPQHF. CDR3 bases: TGTGCCAGCAGCATTGACCGGGACAGGATGACCCATCAGCCCCAGCATTTT.

The genes are TRBV7-9 and TRBJ2-7; D unresolved. CDR1 and CDR2 (germline): SEHNR, FQNEAQ (reference sequence). Trimming left V 1 base short and J 1 base short, with 14 bases between. The CDR3 is 16 amino acids. CDR3 nucleotide sequence: TGTGCCAGCAGCTTAGAGAAGGTTGGCAGATCCTACGAGCAGTACTTC. Translating gives CASSLEKVGRSYEQYF. Combining the CDR3 with reference TRBV7-9 and TRBJ2-7 gives the whole variable domain DTGVSQNPRHKITKRGQNVTFRCDPISEHNRLYWYRQTLGQGPEFLTYFQNEAQLEKSRLLSDRFSAERPKGSFSTLEIQRTEQGDSAMYLCASSLEKVGRSYEQYFGPGTRLTVT.

The J gene is TRBJ2-1, the V gene TRBV14; D is possibly TRBD2 (6 bases). The germline V and J ends were trimmed by 4 bases and 2 bases, with 15 bases remaining between them. CDR3 length: 16 residues. The germline CDR1 and CDR2 sequences are SGHDN and FVKESK. The CDR3 sequence is CASSPLLGGTYNEQFF. The CDR3, as DNA: TGTGCCAGCAGCCCACTCTTGGGGGGAACCTACAATGAGCAGTTCTTC.

CDR3: CASSSRGDTQYF. Here the CDR3 DNA reads TGTGCCAGCAGCTCGCGGGGGGATACGCAGTATTTT. The chain has TRBV7-6 and TRBJ2-3; TRBD2 agrees at 7 bases. Germline-derived CDR1 and CDR2 are SGHVS and FNYEAQ. Trimming took 4 bases from V and 6 from J; bases not matched to a gene: 1. The CDR3 spans 12 residues. The full variable domain, rest sourced from reference TRBV7-6 and TRBJ2-3, is GAGVSQSPRYKVTKRGQDVALRCDPISGHVSLYWYRQALGQGPEFLTYFNYEAQQDKSGLPNDRFSAERPEGSISTLTIQRTEQRDSAMYRCASSSRGDTQYFGPGTRLTVL.